A selection of T cell receptor beta chains follows, all from one sample in a study of shared clonotypes between healthy human individuals. The protocol was immunoSEQ multiplex PCR, while the TCRdb copy is restricted to in-frame clones and leaves out a portion. The sample includes about 520,000 clones, 95% to 97% of them seen just once. Sequenced material: naive CD4+ T cells sorted from blood. The receptors here all came from a woman aged 25 to 39 in good health. Both conserved end residues are part of each CDR3. D genes are given only for firm matches. A row's size may be missing; if present it is once, few, many or a size class.

clone size	D gene	V gene	J gene	CDR3 DNA	CDR3 protein
once	-	TRBV6-5	TRBJ2-2	TGTGCCAGCAGTTATTTGGGGAGTGGGGACACCGGGGAGCTGTTTTTT	CASSYLGSGDTGELFF
-	-	TRBV5-1	TRBJ1-2	TGCGCCAGCAGCTTGGCAGTACAGGGAAGCGGCTACACCTTC	CASSLAVQGSGYTF
-	TRBD2	TRBV5-6	TRBJ2-3	TGTGCCAGCAGCACCGGGACTAGCGGGGGGGAGGATACGCAGTATTTT	CASSTGTSGGEDTQYF
-	TRBD2	TRBV28	TRBJ2-5	TGTGCCAGCAGTTCTCCGGGACTAGCGGGGTCCCAGTACTTC	CASSSPGLAGSQYF
few	-	TRBV4-2	TRBJ2-2	TGTGCCAGCAGCCCGGCCGACAGGTCTACCGGGGAGCTGTTTTTT	CASSPADRSTGELFF
once	TRBD1	TRBV19	TRBJ2-5	TGTGCCAGTGCAGACAGGGCATTGGAGACCCAGTACTTC	CASADRALETQYF
-	-	TRBV19	TRBJ2-1	TGTGCCAGTAGTATTTACAATGAGCAGTTCTTC	CASSIYNEQFF
-	TRBD1	TRBV2	TRBJ2-5	TGTGCCAGCAGTGGAGGGGGCCCAGAGACCCAGTACTTC	CASSGGGPETQYF
-	-	TRBV7-6	TRBJ2-3	TGTGCCAGCAGCTGGATAGGCGGTACAGATACGCAGTATTTT	CASSWIGGTDTQYF
-	TRBD1	TRBV10-3	TRBJ1-1	TGTGCCATAAGACAGGGGGACACTGAAGCTTTCTTT	CAIRQGDTEAFF
-	-	TRBV5-1	TRBJ2-1	TGCGCCAGCAGCTTGATTCCCGGGACCCAGCGGGCTGGCTACAATGAGCAGTTCTTC	CASSLIPGTQRAGYNEQFF
-	-	TRBV18	TRBJ2-7	TGTGCCAGCTCACCCCAGACCGTCCAGAATGCCTACGAGCAGTACTTC	CASSPQTVQNAYEQYF
-	TRBD1	TRBV27	TRBJ2-6	TGTGCCAGCAGTAGGTTCTTTGGACAGGGGGCACGTGGGGCCAACGTCCTGACTTTC	CASSRFFGQGARGANVLTF
-	-	TRBV28	TRBJ2-7	TGTGCCACCCGACGGATTCATGCCTACGAGCAGTACTTC	CATRRIHAYEQYF
-	-	TRBV28	TRBJ1-1	TGTGCCAGCAGTTCCGGGGCGGAAGGACGCACTGAAGCTTTCTTT	CASSSGAEGRTEAFF
-	-	TRBV10-3	TRBJ1-5	TGTGCCATCACCCGGGACAACAATCAGCCCCAGCATTTT	CAITRDNNQPQHF
-	-	TRBV7-9	TRBJ1-1	TGTGCCAGCAGCCCCGTTAGGAACACTGAAGCTTTCTTT	CASSPVRNTEAFF
-	TRBD2	TRBV6-5	TRBJ2-5	TGTGCCAGCAGTGGACTAGCGAGGAAGACCCAGTACTTC	CASSGLARKTQYF
few	-	TRBV25-1	TRBJ2-7	TGTGCCAGCAGCCTCGGTGGGGGCTCCTACGAGCAGTACTTC	CASSLGGGSYEQYF
-	-	TRBV2	TRBJ1-5	TGTGCCAGCAGTGGGCAGTATAGCAATCAGCCCCAGCATTTT	CASSGQYSNQPQHF
-	-	TRBV7-6	TRBJ2-1	TGTGCCAGCAGCTTACAGGGCTATGAGCAGTTCTTC	CASSLQGYEQFF
-	-	TRBV18	TRBJ2-7	TGTGCCAGCTCACCATTACAGGAATACGAGCAGTACTTC	CASSPLQEYEQYF
-	-	TRBV10-2	TRBJ2-7	TGCGCCAGCAGTGAGTCCAAAGGGGCCTACGAGCAGTACTTC	CASSESKGAYEQYF
-	-	TRBV6-6	TRBJ2-7	TGTGCCAGCAAGTCAGGAGACTACGAGCAGTACTTC	CASKSGDYEQYF
once	-	TRBV9	TRBJ1-5	TGTGCCAGCAGCGTAGGGGGATACGGTCAGCCCCAGCATTTT	CASSVGGYGQPQHF
-	-	TRBV5-1	TRBJ2-5	TGCGCCAGCAGCCACGGCGGTGTGACAGATCAAGAGACCCAGTACTTC	CASSHGGVTDQETQYF
-	TRBD2	TRBV6-6	TRBJ2-7	TGTGCCAGCAGTTACCCCAGCGGGAGGCAACCCTACGAGCAGTACTTC	CASSYPSGRQPYEQYF
-	-	TRBV28	TRBJ2-2	TGTGCCAGCAGTTTATGGGGTCCAATCCGCGCAGGGGAGTACGACACCGGGGAGCTGTTTTTT	CASSLWGPIRAGEYDTGELFF
-	TRBD1	TRBV7-2	TRBJ1-5	TGTGCCAGCAGCTTAGGACCTGACAGGGCAAATCAGCCCCAGCATTTT	CASSLGPDRANQPQHF
-	TRBD2	TRBV28	TRBJ2-5	TGTGCCAGCAGCCCTAATAGAGCGGGACGAACCCAAGAGACCCAGTACTTC	CASSPNRAGRTQETQYF